These 24 T cell receptor beta chains came from one sample sequenced in a study of CD8 T cells in Susac syndrome. Random hexamers were used to reverse transcribe the RNA input (roughly 0.5 to 1 ug). TCRdb ran MiXCR on the immunoSEQ multiplex PCR reads and lists one entry per CDR3 protein. Here the sample spans 150,000 or so distinct CDR3 sequences, about 96% being singletons. The material sequenced was CD4+ T cells from PBMCs. Receptor source: a human donor with Susac syndrome.

The rearrangement uses TRBV4-3 and TRBJ2-5, with D hard to call. The CDR3 contains 12 residues. Germline lookup yields CDR1 LGHNA and CDR2 YSLEER. Trimming removed 1 base at V and 7 bases at J, with 7 bases between. The CDR3 region has the DNA TGCGCCAGCAGCCAAGTGTCAGGGACCCAGTACTTC. This gives the protein CASSQVSGTQYF.

The chain links TRBV4-3 to TRBJ1-2; possibly TRBD1 for D (5 bases). CDR3 length: 16 amino acids. Trimming took 0 bases from V and 4 from J, leaving 15 bases between them. Germline CDR1 reads LGHNA; CDR2 reads YSLEER. CDR3 residues: CASSQDARQSFYGYTF. The CDR3 nucleotides read TGCGCCAGCAGCCAAGACGCCCGACAGTCTTTCTATGGCTACACCTTC.

This chain links TRBV2 with TRBJ2-4; possible D gene TRBD1, 6 bases. The CDR3 contains 17 residues. Trimming stripped 1 base from V and 0 bases from J, with 13 bases between. The germline gives CDR1 SNHLY, CDR2 FYNNEI. The CDR3 DNA sequence: TGTGCCAGCAGTGAAGAGGGACATATACTAGCCAAAAACATTCAGTACTTC. Translation: CASSEEGHILAKNIQYF.

This clonotype was detected only once. The chain carries TRBV2 and TRBJ1-5; 7 positions match TRBD1. This CDR3 has 15 amino acids. In germline, CDR1 is SNHLY, CDR2 FYNNEI. Unmatched junction bases numbered 9, after V lost 3 bases and J lost 7 bases. In nucleotides, the CDR3 is TGTGCCAGCAGTGAGCAGGGGGGCGCGGGGCAGCCCCAGCATTTT. Protein product: CASSEQGGAGQPQHF.

This chain uses TRBV7-9 with TRBJ2-5; 14 bases map to TRBD2. The V and J ends lost 5 bases and 3 bases, in that order; junction bases with no gene match: 2. CDR1 and CDR2 from the germline V gene are SEHNR and FQNEAQ (reference sequence). This CDR3 spans 15 amino acids. The CDR3 is CASSRGLAGEETQYF. The CDR3, as DNA: TGTGCCAGCAGCCGGGGACTAGCGGGGGAAGAGACCCAGTACTTC.

The V call is TRBV6-5, the J call TRBJ1-2; D gene ambiguous. Germline V gene data show CDR1 as MNHEY and CDR2 as SVGAGI. CDR3 length: 11 residues. The V end was cut by 6 bases, the J end by 8 bases, with 10 bases between. DNA for the CDR3: TGTGCCAGCAGACCCACTGGGGGCTACACCTTC. Translation gives CASRPTGGYTF.

The rearrangement uses TRBV29-1 and TRBJ1-1, with D uncertain. The ends were cut back, 3 bases at V and 6 bases at J, with 17 bases in the middle. CDR1 and CDR2 (germline): SQVTM, ANQGSEA. This CDR3 is built from 14 residues. CDR3 sequence reads: CSVEETTPTAEAFF. CDR3 DNA: TGCAGCGTTGAGGAGACGACTCCAACGGCTGAAGCTTTCTTT.

The chain is built from TRBV19 and TRBJ2-5; possible D gene TRBD1, 6 bases. The CDR3 spans 14 residues. The germline V gene encodes CDR1 LNHDA and CDR2 SQIVND (reference sequence). Trimming pared 6 bases from V and 2 bases from J, leaving 13 bases between. CDR3 loop: CASRSTGRQETQYF. The DNA for the CDR3 is TGTGCCAGTAGATCGACAGGCAGGCAAGAGACCCAGTACTTC.

Here the CDR3 DNA reads TGCGCCAGGTCCGGGACTCCAACCCCGGTAGTGCAGTACGTC. Protein product: CARSGTPTPVVQYV. The chain recombines TRBV5-1 with TRBJ2-7, with D perhaps matching TRBD2 (6 bases). The V and J ends lost 8 bases and 9 bases respectively, with 24 bases between them. CDR3 length: 14 amino acids. The germline gives CDR1 SGHRS, CDR2 YFSETQ.

A single count supports this clonotype. The rearrangement joins TRBV20-1 to TRBJ2-5; weak D call: TRBD2 (7 bases). The V and J ends lost 5 bases and 4 bases respectively, with 23 bases between them. CDR1 DFQATT and CDR2 SNEGSKA come from the germline V gene (reference sequence). CDR3 length: 16 amino acids. CDR3 sequence (DNA): TGCAGTGCTTCCTGGGGGCTAGCGGAGTTGTCAGAGACCCAGTACTTC. Translation: CSASWGLAELSETQYF.

This sequence joins TRBV4-3 and TRBJ2-5, with D perhaps being TRBD1 or TRBD2 (5 bases each). The length of the CDR3 is 15 residues. Trimming left V 4 bases short and J 5 bases short, with 17 bases between. Germline assignment: CDR1 LGHNA and CDR2 YSLEER. CDR3 sequence: CASSLGTAGAETQYF. The CDR3 region has the DNA TGCGCCAGCAGCCTGGGGACCGCTGGGGCGGAGACCCAGTACTTC.

The chain employs TRBV4-3 and TRBJ2-7, with TRBD2 matching over 8 bases. The J segment lost 3 bases and the V segment lost 0 bases, leaving 10 bases of the junction unmatched. The CDR3 is 17 residues long. Per the germline V gene, CDR1 is LGHNA and CDR2 is YSLEER. CDR3 sequence reads: CASSQDLISGSVYEQYF. CDR3 nucleotides: TGCGCCAGCAGCCAAGATTTGATCAGCGGGAGCGTCTACGAGCAGTACTTC.

V is TRBV3-1 and J is TRBJ2-7; D gene uncertain. Trimming stripped 0 bases from V and 10 bases from J, with 10 bases between. CDR1 and CDR2 (germline): LGHDT, YNNKEL (reference sequence). The CDR3 contains 12 residues. DNA of the CDR3: TGTGCCAGCAGCCAAGATTTCAGAGATCAGTACTTC. It encodes CASSQDFRDQYF.

The rearrangement links TRBV18 to TRBJ2-6; D remains unclear. CDR3 length: 16 residues. Germline V lookup: CDR1 KGHSH, CDR2 LQKENI. Trimming stripped 0 bases from V and 2 bases from J, with 8 bases between. The CDR3 here is CASSPPSGAGANVLTF. CDR3 sequence (DNA): TGTGCCAGCTCACCACCTAGTGGGGCTGGGGCCAACGTCCTGACTTTC.

A single count supports this clonotype. The chain uses TRBV19 and TRBJ1-1, with TRBD1 as a possible D gene (5 bases). Germline-derived CDR1 and CDR2 are LNHDA and SQIVND (reference sequence). This CDR3 has 15 amino acids. With 6 bases removed from V and 6 bases from J, the gap between germline ends came to 20 bases. The CDR3: CASSQAVGAKAEAFF. The CDR3 bases are TGTGCCAGTAGCCAAGCGGTAGGGGCCAAGGCTGAAGCTTTCTTT.

The rearrangement joins TRBV6-5 to TRBJ2-5; possible D gene TRBD1, 5 bases. Trimming removed 6 bases at V and 0 bases at J, with 11 bases between. The germline CDR1 and CDR2 sequences are MNHEY and SVGAGI. The CDR3 has 14 amino acids. The CDR3 DNA reads TGTGCCAGCAGAAAACCGACAGACCAAGAGACCCAGTACTTC. It translates to CASRKPTDQETQYF.

In this sample, this clonotype turned up once. This chain connects TRBV18 to TRBJ2-2, with D possibly matching TRBD1 (6 bases). This CDR3 is built from 16 residues. V was pared by 5 bases and J by 1 base, with 14 bases between. Germline CDR1 reads KGHSH; CDR2 reads LQKENI. CDR3 sequence: CASSNRWTVNTGELFF. CDR3 nucleotides: TGTGCCAGCTCAAACCGCTGGACAGTGAACACCGGGGAGCTGTTTTTT. Variable domain in full (rest from reference TRBV18 and TRBJ2-2): NAGVMQNPRHLVRRRGQEARLRCSPMKGHSHVYWYRQLPEEGLKFMVYLQKENIIDESGMPKERFSAEFPKEGPSILRIQQVVRGDSAAYFCASSNRWTVNTGELFFGEGSRLTVL.

The gene calls are TRBV12-3 or TRBV12-4 and TRBJ1-5; unclear D gene. This CDR3 has 14 residues. Trimming cost V 3 bases and J 3 bases, with 9 bases left between them. The CDR3 DNA reads as TGTGCCAGCAGTTTGGGGTTCTCCAATCAGCCCCAGCATTTT. Protein sequence: CASSLGFSNQPQHF.

The chain is built from TRBV15 and TRBJ1-5; no reliable D call. V was shortened by 0 bases and J by 0 bases, with 6 bases between the two germline ends. The CDR3 sequence is 15 residues long. Germline V gene lookup returns CDR1 LNHNV and CDR2 YYDKDF (reference sequence). CDR3 in DNA: TGTGCCACCAGCAGAGAGATAGATAGCAATCAGCCCCAGCATTTT. It codes for CATSREIDSNQPQHF.

The chain couples TRBV5-5 to TRBJ1-6; D perhaps matches TRBD1 (5 bases). V lost 4 bases to trimming and J lost 13 bases, with 18 bases between them. Looked up from germline, CDR1 is SGHKS and CDR2 is YYEKEE (reference sequence). The CDR3 has 14 amino acids. The CDR3 region has the DNA TGTGCCAGCAGCAATAGGGACGCCGGGGCCCCCCTCCACTTT. Its protein is CASSNRDAGAPLHF.

The V call is TRBV3-1, the J call TRBJ2-1; a weak D match, TRBD2 (6 bases). Germline CDR1 LGHDT, CDR2 YNNKEL (reference sequence). CDR3 length: 14 residues. V shed 5 bases and J shed 6 bases, with 14 bases lying between them. The CDR3 DNA reads as TGTGCCAGCAGCACCAAGCGGGTGGGCAATGAGCAGTTCTTC. This codes for CASSTKRVGNEQFF.

V usage is TRBV6-6 and J usage is TRBJ2-6, with D tentatively TRBD1 or TRBD2 (5 bases each). Trimming shortened V by 8 bases and J by 2 bases, and 10 bases separated the two germline ends. This CDR3 is built from 14 residues. In germline, CDR1 is MNHNY, CDR2 SVGAGI (reference sequence). CDR3 DNA: TGTGCCAGCGGGGCCGGGACTGGGGCCAACGTCCTGACTTTC. Protein: CASGAGTGANVLTF.

J is TRBJ2-7 and V is TRBV12-3 or TRBV12-4; unclear D gene. This CDR3 has 12 amino acids. V gave up 5 bases and J gave up 3 bases, with 8 bases separating them. The CDR3: CASSQHGYEQYF. CDR3 DNA sequence: TGTGCCAGCAGTCAACATGGCTACGAGCAGTACTTC.

The chain uses TRBV29-1 and TRBJ1-5, with 10 nucleotides matching TRBD1. V lost 6 bases and J lost 2; bases outside the gene matches: 7. In germline, CDR1 is SQVTM, CDR2 ANQGSEA. The CDR3 totals 15 residues. The CDR3: CSVAGGTGGNQPQHF. The CDR3 nucleotides read TGCAGCGTCGCCGGGGGGACAGGGGGCAATCAGCCCCAGCATTTT. The whole variable domain, remainder taken from reference TRBV29-1 and TRBJ1-5, is SAVISQKPSRDICQRGTSLTIQCQVDSQVTMMFWYRQQPGQSLTLIATANQGSEATYESGFVIDKFPISRPNLTFSTLTVSNMSPEDSSIYLCSVAGGTGGNQPQHFGDGTRLSIL.